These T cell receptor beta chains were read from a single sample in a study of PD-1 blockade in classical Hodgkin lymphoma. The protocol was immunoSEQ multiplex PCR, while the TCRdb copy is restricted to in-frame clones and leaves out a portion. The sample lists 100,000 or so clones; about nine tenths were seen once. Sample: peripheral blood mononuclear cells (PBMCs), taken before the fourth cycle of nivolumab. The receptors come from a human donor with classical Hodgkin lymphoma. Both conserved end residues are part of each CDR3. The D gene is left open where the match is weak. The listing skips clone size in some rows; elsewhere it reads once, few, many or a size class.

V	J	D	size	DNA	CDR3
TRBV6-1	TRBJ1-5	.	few	TGTGCCAGCTCCTGGGACGGTGGGATTCTGCCCCAGCATTTT	CASSWDGGILPQHF
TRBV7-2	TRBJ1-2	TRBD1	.	TGTGCCAGCAGCCTGGGACAGGCCGTCTATGGCTACACCTTC	CASSLGQAVYGYTF
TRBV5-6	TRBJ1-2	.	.	TGTGCCAGCAGCTTTACAGGGCCCGTCTACACCTTC	CASSFTGPVYTF
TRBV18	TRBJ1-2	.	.	TGTGCCAGCTCACCAGCACGGACGGGGGGCCATGGCTACACCTTC	CASSPARTGGHGYTF
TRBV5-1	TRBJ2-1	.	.	TGCGCCAGCAGCTTGGTAGGGGGGCGGGTTGAAGATGAGCAGTTCTTC	CASSLVGGRVEDEQFF
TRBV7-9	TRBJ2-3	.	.	TGTGCCAGCAGCTTAGCAATCGGGTCCACCACAGATACGCAGTATTTT	CASSLAIGSTTDTQYF
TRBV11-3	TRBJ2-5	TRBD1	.	TGTGCCAGCAGCTCCCCCGGGACAGGGAAAGAGACCCAGTACTTC	CASSSPGTGKETQYF
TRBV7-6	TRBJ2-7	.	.	TGTGCCAGCAGCTTAGGGACGGGACCCTACGAGCAGTACTTC	CASSLGTGPYEQYF
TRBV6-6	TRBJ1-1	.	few	TGTGCCAGCAGTTGGGACCAGGGTCCCACTGAAGCTTTCTTT	CASSWDQGPTEAFF
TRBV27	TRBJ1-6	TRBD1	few	TGTGCCAGCAGTCCCGGACAGGGAAATTCACCCCTCCACTTT	CASSPGQGNSPLHF
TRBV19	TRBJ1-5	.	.	TGTGCCAGTACTTGGGGATATAGCAATCAGCCCCAGCATTTT	CASTWGYSNQPQHF
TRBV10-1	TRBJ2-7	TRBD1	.	TGCGCCAGCAAAGGACAGGGTACTCAGTACGAGCAGTACTTC	CASKGQGTQYEQYF
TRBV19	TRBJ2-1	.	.	TGTGCCACCGGACCGGGATACAATGAGCAGTTCTTC	CATGPGYNEQFF
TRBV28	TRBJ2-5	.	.	TGTGCCAGCAGTTTCGACTACGACAGAAAAGAGACCCAGTACTTC	CASSFDYDRKETQYF
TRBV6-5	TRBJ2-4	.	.	TGTGCCAGCAGTTATCGGCGGGGCCCCAAAAACATTCAGTACTTC	CASSYRRGPKNIQYF
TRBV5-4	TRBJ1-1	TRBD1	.	TGTGCCAGCAGCTTCGGGACAGCTGAAGCTTTCTTT	CASSFGTAEAFF
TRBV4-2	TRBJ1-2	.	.	TGTGCCAGCAGCTTGGAGCTCGGAGCTTTCTATGGCTACACCTTC	CASSLELGAFYGYTF
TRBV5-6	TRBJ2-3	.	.	TGTGCCAGCAGCTGGGAGTTTTTGGGGGCCGGAAGCACAGATACGCAGTATTTT	CASSWEFLGAGSTDTQYF
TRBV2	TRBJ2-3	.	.	TGTGCCAGCAGTGGTTTACCCTCAGGGGCAGATACGCAGTATTTT	CASSGLPSGADTQYF
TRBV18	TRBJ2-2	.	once	TGTGCCAGCTCACCACGGAACAGCCCCACCTGGGAGCTGTTTTTT	CASSPRNSPTWELFF
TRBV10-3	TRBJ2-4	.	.	TGTGCCATCAGTGAGGGGGGGCCAGGACGAAACATTCAGTACTTC	CAISEGGPGRNIQYF
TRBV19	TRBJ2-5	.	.	TGTGCCAGTAGTAGTCACAGGCAAGAGACCCAGTACTTC	CASSSHRQETQYF
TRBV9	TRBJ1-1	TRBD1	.	TGTGCCAGCAGCCCCCGGGACAGGGTTGACACTGAAGCTTTCTTT	CASSPRDRVDTEAFF
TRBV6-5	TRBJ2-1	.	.	TGTGCCAGCGGGGTTATTCCCTACAATGAGCAGTTCTTC	CASGVIPYNEQFF
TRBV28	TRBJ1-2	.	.	TGTGCCAGCAGTTTCCCAGGCGAAGGCTATGGCTACACCTTC	CASSFPGEGYGYTF
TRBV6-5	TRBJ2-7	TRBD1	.	TGTGCCAGCAGCTCATGGGGGACAGGGTACGAGCAGTACTTC	CASSSWGTGYEQYF
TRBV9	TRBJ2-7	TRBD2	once	TGTGCCAGCAGCGTAGCCCTTAGCGGGGAAGACTCCTACGAGCAGTACTTC	CASSVALSGEDSYEQYF
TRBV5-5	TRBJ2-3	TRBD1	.	TGTGCCAGCAGCTTGGGGGACAGGGGGAGCACAGATACGCAGTATTTT	CASSLGDRGSTDTQYF
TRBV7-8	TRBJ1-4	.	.	TGTGCCAGCAGCCCGTACAGGGTCCAGAATGAAAAACTGTTTTTT	CASSPYRVQNEKLFF
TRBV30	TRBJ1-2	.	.	TGTGCCTGGAGTGACCATATATACACCTTC	CAWSDHIYTF
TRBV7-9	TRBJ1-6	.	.	TGTGCCAGCAGCTCGCCCCAAGGGGGAAGCTCCTATAATTCACCCCTCCACTTT	CASSSPQGGSSYNSPLHF
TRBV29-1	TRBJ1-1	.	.	TGCAGCGTTGAATTTGGCCAGGTGAACACTGAAGCTTTCTTT	CSVEFGQVNTEAFF
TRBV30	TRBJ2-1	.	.	TGTGCCTGGAGTAAGTGGGAAAATGAGCAGTTCTTC	CAWSKWENEQFF
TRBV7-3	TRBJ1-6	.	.	TGTGCCAGCAGCTTAAATCCAGTTAATTCACCCCTCCACTTT	CASSLNPVNSPLHF
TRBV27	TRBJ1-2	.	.	TGTGCCAGCAGTTGGGGCGGATACTATGGCTACACCTTC	CASSWGGYYGYTF
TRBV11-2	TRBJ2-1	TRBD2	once	TGTGCCAGCAGCCCCCATGGGCTAGCGGATGCCGAAGCGCAGTTCTTC	CASSPHGLADAEAQFF
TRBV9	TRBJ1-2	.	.	TGTGCCAGCAGCGTAGCAACAGGGAAAGGCGGCTACACCTTC	CASSVATGKGGYTF
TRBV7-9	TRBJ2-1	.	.	TGTGCCAGCAGCTTAGGTATGTTAGCGTCGTCTGGCGAGCAGTTCTTC	CASSLGMLASSGEQFF
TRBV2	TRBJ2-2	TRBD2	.	TGTGCCGGTAGCGGGGGGGCGCACACCGGGGAGCTGTTTTTT	CAGSGGAHTGELFF
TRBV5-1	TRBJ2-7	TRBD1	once	TGCGCCAGCAGCATCGGACAGGGGCCCTACGAGCAGTACTTC	CASSIGQGPYEQYF
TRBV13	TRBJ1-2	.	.	TGTGCCAGCAGCTTTGGCTTTCAAGCGGGGAGGGGCTACACCTTC	CASSFGFQAGRGYTF
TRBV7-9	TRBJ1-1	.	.	TGTGCCAGCAGCCGTCGAGAAACCCCAGGGGTTGCGAACACTGAAGCTTTCTTT	CASSRRETPGVANTEAFF
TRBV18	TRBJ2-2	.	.	TGTGCCAGCTCACGGCGGGGACCCACCGGGGAGCTGTTTTTT	CASSRRGPTGELFF
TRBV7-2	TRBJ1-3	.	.	TGTGCCAGCAGTTATGATCGGGACACCATATATTTT	CASSYDRDTIYF
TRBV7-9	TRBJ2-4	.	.	TGTGCCAGCGTTTCGACAGCCAAAAACATTCAGTACTTC	CASVSTAKNIQYF
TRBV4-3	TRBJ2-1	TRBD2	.	TGCGCCAGCAGCCAAGGAGGGAGGGTTCGGTTCTTC	CASSQGGRVRFF